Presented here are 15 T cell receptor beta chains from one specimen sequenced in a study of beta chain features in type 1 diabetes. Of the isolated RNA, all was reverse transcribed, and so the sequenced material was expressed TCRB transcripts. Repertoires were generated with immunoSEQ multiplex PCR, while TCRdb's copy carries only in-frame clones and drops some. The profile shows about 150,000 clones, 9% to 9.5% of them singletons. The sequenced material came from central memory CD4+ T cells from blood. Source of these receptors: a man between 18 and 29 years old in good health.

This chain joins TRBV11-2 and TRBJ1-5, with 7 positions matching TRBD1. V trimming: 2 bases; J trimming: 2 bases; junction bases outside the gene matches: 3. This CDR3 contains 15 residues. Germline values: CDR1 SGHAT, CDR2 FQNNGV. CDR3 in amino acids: CASSLRQGGNQPQHF. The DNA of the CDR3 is TGTGCCAGCAGCTTACGCCAGGGGGGCAATCAGCCCCAGCATTTT.

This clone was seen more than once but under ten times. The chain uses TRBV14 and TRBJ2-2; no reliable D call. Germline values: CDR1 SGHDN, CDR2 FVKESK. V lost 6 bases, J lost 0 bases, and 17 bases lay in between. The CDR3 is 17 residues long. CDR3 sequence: CASSHHIFTANTGELFF. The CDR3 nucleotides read TGTGCCAGCAGTCACCACATTTTTACAGCGAACACCGGGGAGCTGTTTTTT.

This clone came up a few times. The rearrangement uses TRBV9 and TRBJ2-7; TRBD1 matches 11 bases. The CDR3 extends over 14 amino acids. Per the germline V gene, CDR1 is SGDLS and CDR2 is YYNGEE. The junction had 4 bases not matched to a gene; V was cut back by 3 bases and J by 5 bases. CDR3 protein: CASSGTGGPDEQYF. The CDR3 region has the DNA TGTGCCAGCAGCGGGACAGGGGGCCCCGACGAGCAGTACTTC.

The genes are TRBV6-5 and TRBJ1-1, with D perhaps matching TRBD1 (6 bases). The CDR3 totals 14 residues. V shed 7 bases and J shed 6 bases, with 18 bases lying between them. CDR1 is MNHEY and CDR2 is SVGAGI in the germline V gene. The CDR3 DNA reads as TGTGCCAGCATTAATGGCGCGACAGGCCCTGAAGCTTTCTTT. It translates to CASINGATGPEAFF.

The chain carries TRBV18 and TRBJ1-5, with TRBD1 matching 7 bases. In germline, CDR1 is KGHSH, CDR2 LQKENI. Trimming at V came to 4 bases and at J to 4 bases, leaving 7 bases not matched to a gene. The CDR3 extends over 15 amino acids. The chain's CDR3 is CASSLSGQTNQPQHF. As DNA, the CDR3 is TGTGCCAGCTCACTCTCGGGACAGACTAATCAGCCCCAGCATTTT.

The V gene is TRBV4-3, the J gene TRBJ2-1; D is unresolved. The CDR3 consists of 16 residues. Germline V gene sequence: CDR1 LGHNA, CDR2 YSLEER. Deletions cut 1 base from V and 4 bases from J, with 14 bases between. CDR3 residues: CASSQVSGLDYNEQFF. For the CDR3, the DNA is TGCGCCAGCAGCCAAGTATCAGGTCTCGATTACAATGAGCAGTTCTTC.

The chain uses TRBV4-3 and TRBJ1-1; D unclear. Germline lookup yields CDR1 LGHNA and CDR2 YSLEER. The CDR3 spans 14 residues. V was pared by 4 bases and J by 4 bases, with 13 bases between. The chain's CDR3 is CASSLEVSVTEAFF. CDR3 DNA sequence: TGCGCCAGCAGCCTCGAGGTTTCGGTCACTGAAGCTTTCTTT.

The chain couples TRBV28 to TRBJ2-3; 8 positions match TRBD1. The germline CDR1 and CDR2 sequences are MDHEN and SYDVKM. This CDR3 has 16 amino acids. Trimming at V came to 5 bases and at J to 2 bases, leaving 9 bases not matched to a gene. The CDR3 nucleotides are TGTGCCAGCAGTCGACCCGGGACAGGATTCACAGATACGCAGTATTTT. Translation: CASSRPGTGFTDTQYF.

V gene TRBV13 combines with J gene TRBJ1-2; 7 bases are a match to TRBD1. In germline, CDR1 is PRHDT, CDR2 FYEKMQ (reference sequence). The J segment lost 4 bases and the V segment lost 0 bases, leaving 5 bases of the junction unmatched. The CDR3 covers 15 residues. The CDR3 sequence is CASSLGEQGIYGYTF. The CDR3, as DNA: TGTGCCAGCAGCTTAGGGGAACAGGGGATCTATGGCTACACCTTC.

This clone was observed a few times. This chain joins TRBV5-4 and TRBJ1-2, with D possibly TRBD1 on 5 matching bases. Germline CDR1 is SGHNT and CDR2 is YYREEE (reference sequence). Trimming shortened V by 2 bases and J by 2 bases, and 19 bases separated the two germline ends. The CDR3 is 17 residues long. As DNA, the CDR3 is TGTGCCAGCAGCTTAGTAGGGGCTCCCCCGTCAAACTATGGCTACACCTTC. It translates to CASSLVGAPPSNYGYTF. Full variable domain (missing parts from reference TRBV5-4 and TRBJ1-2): ETGVTQSPTHLIKTRGQQVTLRCSSQSGHNTVSWYQQALGQGPQFIFQYYREEENGRGNFPPRFSGLQFPNYSSELNVNALELDDSALYLCASSLVGAPPSNYGYTFGSGTRLTVV.

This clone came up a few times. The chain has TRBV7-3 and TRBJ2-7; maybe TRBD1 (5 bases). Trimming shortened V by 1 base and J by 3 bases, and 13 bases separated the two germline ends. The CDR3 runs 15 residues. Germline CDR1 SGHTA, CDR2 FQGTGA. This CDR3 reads CASSLSPGAGYEQYF. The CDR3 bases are TGTGCCAGCAGCTTAAGCCCTGGGGCAGGCTACGAGCAGTACTTC.

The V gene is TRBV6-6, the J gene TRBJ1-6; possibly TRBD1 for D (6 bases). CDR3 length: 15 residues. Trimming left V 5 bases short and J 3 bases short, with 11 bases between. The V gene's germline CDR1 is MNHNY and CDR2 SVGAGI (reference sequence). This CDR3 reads CASSTGQIYNSPLHF. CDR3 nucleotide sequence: TGTGCCAGCAGTACCGGACAGATCTATAATTCACCCCTCCACTTT.

CDR3 sequence: CASSVAPGQETQYF. The CDR3, as DNA: TGTGCCAGCAGCGTAGCTCCGGGCCAAGAGACCCAGTACTTC. J is TRBJ2-5 and V is TRBV9; D remains unclear. The CDR3 covers 14 residues. V was pared by 0 bases and J by 1 base, with 7 bases between. The germline V gene has CDR1 SGDLS and CDR2 YYNGEE.

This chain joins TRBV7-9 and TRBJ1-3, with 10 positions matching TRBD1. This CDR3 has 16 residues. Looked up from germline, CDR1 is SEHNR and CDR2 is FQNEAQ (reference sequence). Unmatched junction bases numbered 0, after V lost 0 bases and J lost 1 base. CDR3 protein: CASSLAGQGSGNTIYF. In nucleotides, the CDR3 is TGTGCCAGCAGCTTAGCGGGACAGGGGTCTGGAAACACCATATATTTT. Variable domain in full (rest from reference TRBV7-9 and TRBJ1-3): DTGVSQNPRHKITKRGQNVTFRCDPISEHNRLYWYRQTLGQGPEFLTYFQNEAQLEKSRLLSDRFSAERPKGSFSTLEIQRTEQGDSAMYLCASSLAGQGSGNTIYFGEGSWLTVV.

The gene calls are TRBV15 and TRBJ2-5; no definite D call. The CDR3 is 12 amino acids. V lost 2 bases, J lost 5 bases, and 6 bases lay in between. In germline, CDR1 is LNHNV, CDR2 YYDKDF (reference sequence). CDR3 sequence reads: CATSRLEETQYF. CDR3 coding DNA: TGTGCCACCAGCAGACTCGAGGAGACCCAGTACTTC.